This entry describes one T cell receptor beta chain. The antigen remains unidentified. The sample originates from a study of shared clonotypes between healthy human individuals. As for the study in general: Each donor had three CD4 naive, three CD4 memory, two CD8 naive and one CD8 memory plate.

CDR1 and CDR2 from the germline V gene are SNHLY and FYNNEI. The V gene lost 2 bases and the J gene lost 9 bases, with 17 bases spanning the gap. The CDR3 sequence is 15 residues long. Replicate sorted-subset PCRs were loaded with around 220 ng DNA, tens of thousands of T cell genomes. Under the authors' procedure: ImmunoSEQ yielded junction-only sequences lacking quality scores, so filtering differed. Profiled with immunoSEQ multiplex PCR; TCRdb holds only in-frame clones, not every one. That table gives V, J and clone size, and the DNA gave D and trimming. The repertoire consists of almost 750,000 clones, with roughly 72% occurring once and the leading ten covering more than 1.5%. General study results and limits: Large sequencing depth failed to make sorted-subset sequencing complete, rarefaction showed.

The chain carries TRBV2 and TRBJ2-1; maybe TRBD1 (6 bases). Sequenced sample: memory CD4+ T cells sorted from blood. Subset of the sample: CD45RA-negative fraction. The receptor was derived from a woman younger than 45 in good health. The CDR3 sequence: CASSETRGKVGEQFF. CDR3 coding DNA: TGTGCCAGCAGTGAAACCAGGGGTAAAGTCGGTGAGCAGTTCTTC.